These 19 T cell receptor beta chains share one sample of origin, sequenced in a study of CD8+ T cells in alopecia areata. RNA, once extracted, was reverse transcribed into cDNA for use as the sequencing template. TCRdb's table, derived via immunoSEQ multiplex PCR, lists solely in-frame clones and lacks some. The sample contains 8,000 or so clones, just over 70% of which appear only once. Sorting of CD4+ cells into CD25+CD127- cells was performed for 4 or 5 patients. Input material: CD4+ Tregs sorted from blood. The receptors were sampled from a human donor with alopecia areata.

V and J are TRBV27 and TRBJ2-7; D is undetermined. Per germline, CDR1 MNHEY and CDR2 SMNVEV (reference sequence). The V gene lost 4 bases and the J gene lost 4 bases, with 11 bases spanning the gap. CDR3 length equals 13 residues. CDR3 nucleotide sequence: TGTGCCAGCAGTTGGGTAGGCAGTTACGAGCAGTACTTC. Encoded protein: CASSWVGSYEQYF.

This clone was detected only a few times. The rearrangement joins TRBV11-2 to TRBJ1-2; 7 bases align to TRBD1. The germline gives CDR1 SGHAT, CDR2 FQNNGV. The V segment lost 2 bases and the J segment 5 bases; nucleotides outside the gene matches: 5. The CDR3 runs 14 residues. The CDR3 protein is CASSLSGTDYGYTF. In DNA form, the CDR3 reads TGTGCCAGCAGCTTATCTGGGACAGATTATGGCTACACCTTC.

The J gene is TRBJ1-2, the V gene TRBV29-1; tentative D call: TRBD1 (5 bases). Trimming stripped 7 bases from V and 4 bases from J, with 19 bases between. There are 14 residues in the CDR3. In germline, CDR1 is SQVTM, CDR2 ANQGSEA. Here the CDR3 reads CSADLGAHIYGYTF. CDR3 bases: TGCAGCGCTGACCTCGGGGCACATATCTATGGCTACACCTTC.

The V call is TRBV5-1, the J call TRBJ2-7; D possibly corresponds to TRBD2 (5 bases). The CDR3 is 14 amino acids. The V and J ends lost 2 bases and 3 bases respectively, with 12 bases between them. Looked up from germline, CDR1 is SGHRS and CDR2 is YFSETQ. CDR3 sequence reads: CASSFFGVLYEQYF. CDR3 bases: TGCGCCAGCAGCTTCTTCGGGGTACTCTACGAGCAGTACTTC.

The chain joins TRBV28 to TRBJ2-7, with unresolved D. The CDR3 is 12 residues long. Trimming shortened V by 6 bases and J by 2 bases, and 8 bases separated the two germline ends. Germline assignment: CDR1 MDHEN and CDR2 SYDVKM. The CDR3 DNA follows: TGTGCCAGCAGCGACCGTCCCTACGAGCAGTACTTC. This sequence encodes CASSDRPYEQYF. The variable domain in full, completed from reference TRBV28 and TRBJ2-7, reads DVKVTQSSRYLVKRTGEKVFLECVQDMDHENMFWYRQDPGLGLRLIYFSYDVKMKEKGDIPEGYSVSREKKERFSLILESASTNQTSMYLCASSDRPYEQYFGPGTRLTVT.

A few counts support this clone. V usage is TRBV4-2 and J usage is TRBJ2-1; 9 positions agree with TRBD2. V was pared by 4 bases and J by 7 bases, with 11 bases of the junction left unmatched. Germline V gene lookup returns CDR1 LGHNA and CDR2 YNFKEQ. The CDR3 covers 16 residues. Here the CDR3 reads CASSLIAGDIGNEQFF. The CDR3 bases are TGTGCCAGCAGCCTCATAGCGGGAGATATAGGGAATGAGCAGTTCTTC.

Concerning this clone: Its ends do not fully match the called genes, so a read error is possible. The genes are TRBV7-9 and TRBJ2-1; the D gene is possibly TRBD2 (6 bases). CDR1 is SEHNR, CDR2 FQNEAQ, per germline (reference sequence). The CDR3 runs to 15 residues. Here the CDR3 reads CASSLGTIEYNGQFF. As DNA, the CDR3 is TGTGCCAGCAGCTTAGGGACTATCGAATACAATGGGCAGTTCTTC.

V and J are TRBV7-9 and TRBJ2-5; perhaps TRBD1 as D (6 bases). Trimming shortened V by 4 bases and J by 1 base, and 10 bases separated the two germline ends. The V gene's germline CDR1 is SEHNR and CDR2 FQNEAQ (reference sequence). The CDR3 loop spans 14 amino acids. CDR3 sequence reads: CASSSTGIQETQYF. Written as DNA, the CDR3 is TGTGCCAGCAGCTCCACAGGGATCCAAGAGACCCAGTACTTC.

Here the CDR3 reads CAIRVPRGKLFF. CDR3 sequence (DNA): TGTGCCATCAGGGTCCCTCGGGGAAAACTGTTTTTT. The rearrangement uses TRBV28 and TRBJ1-4; a possible D gene is TRBD1 (5 bases). Germline loops: CDR1 MDHEN, CDR2 SYDVKM. The CDR3 is 12 amino acids. Trimming removed 10 bases from V and 10 bases from J, with 16 bases in between.

The V and J genes are TRBV5-6 and TRBJ2-7; D is tentatively TRBD1 or TRBD2 (5 bases each). The V end was cut by 3 bases, the J end by 6 bases, with 16 bases between. This CDR3 has 14 residues. Looked up from germline, CDR1 is SGHDT and CDR2 is YYEEEE. The CDR3 DNA sequence: TGTGCCAGCAGCTCGGGGACGCAGACGTCCGAGCAGTACTTC. Residues: CASSSGTQTSEQYF.

The chain is built from TRBV27 and TRBJ2-3; 9 bases agree with TRBD2. The CDR3 is 18 amino acids. V lost 3 bases, J lost 7 bases, and 17 bases stayed unmatched. Per the germline V gene, CDR1 is MNHEY and CDR2 is SMNVEV (reference sequence). CDR3 coding DNA: TGTGCCAGCAGTTTCATATCCCTAGGGCGGGGGGGGGCTCATACGCAGTATTTT. Translation gives CASSFISLGRGGAHTQYF.

This clone occurred a few times. This sample includes further DNA sequences coding for the same CDR3. The V gene is TRBV5-1, the J gene TRBJ2-3; D may be TRBD2 (6 bases). The CDR3 runs 14 residues. The germline CDR1 and CDR2 sequences are SGHRS and YFSETQ. Trimming stripped 1 base from V and 2 bases from J, with 8 bases between. CDR3 in DNA: TGCGCCAGCAGCTTGACTAGCCTCACAGATACGCAGTATTTT. This sequence encodes CASSLTSLTDTQYF.

This clone was recorded once. The chain couples TRBV5-1 to TRBJ2-5; TRBD1 matches at 7 bases. The CDR3 contains 14 residues. The germline V gene has CDR1 SGHRS and CDR2 YFSETQ. Unmatched junction bases numbered 10, after V lost 5 bases and J lost 6 bases. CDR3 in DNA: TGCGCCAGCAGGGGGACAGCGCCTACGCAGACCCAGTACTTC. This encodes CASRGTAPTQTQYF.

V and J are TRBV7-8 and TRBJ1-1; 10 bases map to TRBD1. The CDR3 is 13 amino acids. The ends lost 4 bases at V and 4 bases at J; junction bases unmatched: 0. Germline CDR1 reads SGHVS; CDR2 reads FQNEAQ. CDR3 sequence: CASSWDRGTEAFF. The CDR3 nucleotides are TGTGCCAGCAGCTGGGACAGGGGCACTGAAGCTTTCTTT.

This chain connects TRBV5-4 to TRBJ2-1; possible D gene TRBD1, 6 bases. In germline, CDR1 is SGHNT, CDR2 YYREEE (reference sequence). The germline V and J ends were trimmed by 5 bases and 5 bases, with 14 bases remaining between them. The CDR3 spans 14 residues. This CDR3 reads CASRRGYRDNEQFF. Written as DNA, the CDR3 is TGTGCCAGCAGGAGGGGGTATAGGGACAATGAGCAGTTCTTC.

The V call is TRBV7-2, the J call TRBJ2-1, with TRBD2 identical over 8 bases. V shed 0 bases and J 15 bases; nucleotides not matched to a gene: 10. Germline V gene sequence: CDR1 SGHTA, CDR2 FQGNSA. This CDR3 has 14 amino acids. The CDR3 loop is CASSLAALGGAGFF. Here the CDR3 DNA reads TGTGCCAGCAGCTTAGCCGCCCTCGGGGGGGCAGGGTTCTTC.

V and J are TRBV7-3 and TRBJ1-1, with D perhaps TRBD1 (6 bases). This CDR3 spans 14 amino acids. The V end was cut by 5 bases, the J end by 0 bases, with 10 bases between. Germline loops: CDR1 SGHTA, CDR2 FQGTGA. This chain's CDR3 is CASSPTGMNTEAFF. The CDR3 nucleotides are TGTGCCAGCAGCCCCACAGGGATGAACACTGAAGCTTTCTTT.

The chain carries TRBV4-1 and TRBJ1-2; 7 bases are a match to TRBD1. CDR1 is MGHRA, CDR2 YSYEKL, per germline. Trimming removed 0 bases from V and 4 bases from J; junction bases left unmatched: 14. The CDR3 runs to 18 residues. In DNA form, the CDR3 reads TGCGCCAGCAGCCAAGATGCGGGGACAGCCCGAATTTCCTATGGCTACACCTTC. It codes for CASSQDAGTARISYGYTF.

The rearrangement joins TRBV5-5 to TRBJ2-2; no clear D gene. Between the trimmed V and J ends, which lost 0 bases and 0 bases, there was a span of 3 bases. Germline-derived CDR1 and CDR2 are SGHKS and YYEKEE (reference sequence). This CDR3 contains 14 residues. CDR3 DNA sequence: TGTGCCAGCAGCTTGGACCCGAACACCGGGGAGCTGTTTTTT. Amino acids: CASSLDPNTGELFF.